This T cell receptor (beta chain) was found in a study of blood T cell repertoires in COVID-19. Study summary: Material from acute and convalescent COVID-19 was sourced from the United States, Italy and Spain. Sample material is recorded as cDNA or gDNA derived from T cells, B-cell-depleted T cells, or PBMCs.

CDR1 and CDR2 (germline): SGHTA, FQGNSA. Trimming removed 0 bases from V and 3 bases from J; junction bases left unmatched: 19. The CDR3 is made up of 22 amino acids. How the authors handled the data: Amplifying reference gene primers gave estimates of nucleated cell counts. Here immunoSEQ multiplex PCR was the method, and the copy in TCRdb shows in-frame clones only, minus some. The V and J calls and clone size come from that table; D and trimming were worked out from the DNA. Altogether about 190,000 clones are present, about 88% being singletons, with the ten largest covering 6.2%. Input material: peripheral blood. This chain links TRBV7-2 with TRBJ2-6; 8 nucleotides match TRBD1. The sequence derives from a woman aged 35 to 49 who had recovered from COVID-19. CDR3 nucleotide sequence: TGTGCCAGCAGCTTAGCCCCCCCGGGTGGACAGGGCGCGTTGGGTGGGGCCAACGTCCTGACTTTC. Translation: CASSLAPPGGQGALGGANVLTF.